The source of this TCR beta chain is a study of cytomegalovirus exposure and HLA in healthy donors. Germline CDR1 is MDHEN and CDR2 is SYDVKM. The ends were cut back, 8 bases at V and 1 base at J, with 11 bases in the middle. This CDR3 spans 13 amino acids. Study-level results: Altogether, 150 to 200 TCR beta chains were recorded as cytomegalovirus-associated.

Amplification used 60 Vbeta primers and 13 Jbeta primers. Only in-frame clones appear in the TCRdb table, and some are missing; sequencing was by immunoSEQ multiplex PCR. The sample totals tens of thousands of clones. Points on this clone: Its antigen is not known.

The receptor's source is a man aged 45-60 years in good health and CMV-seronegative. The sample comprised PBMCs. The chain recombines TRBV28 with TRBJ1-1, with D possibly being TRBD1 (6 bases). This chain's CDR3 is CASGAGANTEAFF. The CDR3 bases are TGTGCCAGCGGGGCAGGGGCGAACACTGAAGCTTTCTTT.